Each of the 27 T cell receptor beta chains below was sequenced from the same sample in a study of cytomegalovirus exposure and HLA in healthy donors. Both 60 Vbeta primers and 13 Jbeta primers went into the PCR. Libraries were prepared by immunoSEQ multiplex PCR; TCRdb keeps only in-frame clonotypes and omits some of them. The sample has about 190,000 clones; 60% to 80% are singletons. The specimen sequenced was PBMCs. These receptors were taken from a woman in her twenties or thirties in good health and CMV-seropositive.

V usage is TRBV27 and J usage is TRBJ2-2; 8 bases map to TRBD2. This CDR3 has 14 residues. V shed 8 bases, J shed 2 bases, and the junction held 4 bases outside the gene matches. Germline V gene sequence: CDR1 MNHEY, CDR2 SMNVEV (reference sequence). The chain's CDR3 is CASSLAGNTGELFF. In nucleotides, the CDR3 is TGTGCCAGCTCTTTAGCGGGAAACACCGGGGAGCTGTTTTTT.

The chain carries TRBV10-2 and TRBJ2-7; TRBD1 is a possible D gene (5 bases). Germline values: CDR1 WSHSY, CDR2 SAAADI. Trimming left V 6 bases short and J 0 bases short, with 9 bases between. CDR3 size: 13 residues. CDR3 loop: CASSPGISYEQYF. The DNA of the CDR3 is TGCGCCAGCAGCCCAGGGATCTCCTACGAGCAGTACTTC.

In this sample, this clone turned up a few times. The V and J genes are TRBV5-1 and TRBJ2-7, with TRBD1 matching over 9 bases. J was trimmed by 3 bases and V by 3 bases; bases with no gene match: 7. This CDR3 comprises 15 residues. From germline, CDR1 is SGHRS and CDR2 YFSETQ. The chain's CDR3 is CASSWRTGDDYEQYF. The DNA of the CDR3 is TGCGCCAGCAGCTGGAGGACAGGGGACGACTACGAGCAGTACTTC.

This clone has more than one count but fewer than ten. The CDR3 coding sequence is TGCGCCAGCAGCCGGGACAAGTATGGCTACACCTTC. Translating it yields CASSRDKYGYTF. The V gene is TRBV5-1, the J gene TRBJ1-2; a weak D match, TRBD1 (6 bases). Germline V gene data show CDR1 as SGHRS and CDR2 as YFSETQ. Between the trimmed V and J ends, which lost 4 bases and 5 bases, there was a span of 9 bases. The CDR3 is 12 amino acids. Together with reference TRBV5-1 and TRBJ1-2, the CDR3 gives the full variable domain: KAGVTQTPRYLIKTRGQQVTLSCSPISGHRSVSWYQQTPGQGLQFLFEYFSETQRNKGNFPGRFSGRQFSNSRSEMNVSTLELGDSALYLCASSRDKYGYTFGSGTRLTVV.

About this clone: The same CDR3 also results from other DNA sequences found in this sample. This chain links TRBV18 with TRBJ2-7, with D perhaps matching TRBD2 (5 bases). Per germline, CDR1 KGHSH and CDR2 LQKENI. The V gene lost 3 bases and the J gene lost 3 bases, with 9 bases spanning the gap. CDR3 length: 13 residues. CDR3 region: CASSPGRDYEQYF. CDR3 coding DNA: TGTGCCAGCTCACCCGGACGGGACTACGAGCAGTACTTC.

The J gene is TRBJ2-7, the V gene TRBV7-2, with 9 bases fitting TRBD1. The CDR3 consists of 16 residues. Germline lookup yields CDR1 SGHTA and CDR2 FQGNSA. With 5 bases clipped from V and 6 bases from J, the junction kept 14 bases outside the gene matches. This CDR3 is CASSHDSQTGGAEQYF. In DNA, the CDR3 is TGTGCCAGCAGCCATGACTCCCAAACAGGGGGCGCCGAGCAGTACTTC.

The V gene is TRBV10-1, the J gene TRBJ1-1, with 8 positions matching TRBD1. The CDR3 is 14 amino acids. Germline V gene data show CDR1 as WNHNN and CDR2 as SYGVQD (reference sequence). Losses at the gene ends were 8 bases for V and 8 bases for J; bases not matched to a gene: 13. CDR3 bases: TGCGCCAGCGGGGATGGACAGGGAATGCCCGAAGCTTTCTTT. The encoded protein is CASGDGQGMPEAFF.

With regard to this clone: The junction does not match germline at one end; this may be a read error. The chain links TRBV4-1 to TRBJ1-1; TRBD1 aligns across 9 bases. Germline assignment: CDR1 MGHRA and CDR2 YSYEKL. The CDR3 consists of 13 residues. DNA for the CDR3: TGTGCCAGCAGCGTACAGGGGGCCACTGAAGCTTTCTTT. This gives the protein CASSVQGATEAFF.

This sequence joins TRBV7-6 and TRBJ1-4, with TRBD1 matching over 9 bases. With 5 bases clipped from V and 8 bases from J, the junction kept 12 bases outside the gene matches. Germline V lookup: CDR1 SGHVS, CDR2 FNYEAQ. This CDR3 comprises 16 residues. Here the CDR3 DNA reads TGTGCCAGCAGCCTATACCCGGGACAGGGCCGGGAAAAACTGTTTTTT. The encoded protein is CASSLYPGQGREKLFF.

The rearrangement joins TRBV28 to TRBJ2-4; 7 nucleotides align to TRBD2. This CDR3 comprises 14 residues. Germline CDR1 reads MDHEN; CDR2 reads SYDVKM. The junction had 6 bases not matched to a gene; V was cut back by 5 bases and J by 5 bases. CDR3 region: CASSRTSAQNIQYF. The DNA of the CDR3 is TGTGCCAGCAGTCGTACTAGCGCCCAAAACATTCAGTACTTC.

The V and J genes are TRBV6-1 and TRBJ2-2; the D gene is possibly TRBD1 (6 bases). The length of the CDR3 is 14 residues. Trimming stripped 7 bases from V and 1 base from J, with 10 bases between. Germline values: CDR1 MNHNS, CDR2 SASEGT. CDR3 sequence: CASNTGWNTGELFF. DNA for the CDR3: TGTGCCAGCAATACAGGGTGGAACACCGGGGAGCTGTTTTTT.

The rearrangement joins TRBV4-2 to TRBJ2-7, with 10 nucleotides matching TRBD2. V lost 2 bases to trimming and J lost 0 bases; unmatched junction nucleotides: 4. CDR3 size: 16 residues. From germline, CDR1 is LGHNA and CDR2 YNFKEQ. CDR3 sequence (DNA): TGTGCCAGCAGCCAAAGCGGGAGGGCGAGCTCCTACGAGCAGTACTTC. This codes for CASSQSGRASSYEQYF.

This clone was observed a handful of times. This chain uses TRBV28 with TRBJ2-3, with unresolved D. Per the germline V gene, CDR1 is MDHEN and CDR2 is SYDVKM. The V end lost 3 bases, the J end lost 9 bases, and 13 bases lay between the germline ends. CDR3 size: 13 residues. CDR3 sequence: CASSFRSLWTQYF. The CDR3 nucleotides are TGTGCCAGCAGTTTTCGGTCCCTCTGGACGCAGTATTTT.

V gene TRBV7-2 combines with J gene TRBJ2-7; TRBD2 aligns across 8 bases. CDR1 and CDR2 (germline): SGHTA, FQGNSA. Trimming at V came to 5 bases and at J to 2 bases, leaving 8 bases not matched to a gene. This CDR3 region has 15 residues. CDR3: CASSLSGSRPYEQYF. The CDR3 DNA reads as TGTGCCAGCAGCCTAAGCGGGAGTAGGCCCTACGAGCAGTACTTC.

This CDR3 is CASIGQGRGYTF. In DNA form, the CDR3 reads TGTGCCAGCATTGGGCAGGGTCGTGGCTACACCTTC. The V gene is TRBV28, the J gene TRBJ1-2; possible D gene TRBD1, 5 bases. V was shortened by 7 bases and J by 7 bases, with 13 bases between the two germline ends. Looked up from germline, CDR1 is MDHEN and CDR2 is SYDVKM. The CDR3 totals 12 residues.

This clone was counted between two and nine times. The same CDR3 also results from other DNA sequences found in this sample. V usage is TRBV5-4 and J usage is TRBJ2-5, with 12 bases lining up with TRBD2. The germline gives CDR1 SGHNT, CDR2 YYREEE (reference sequence). V dropped 1 base and J dropped 5; count of bases not matched to a gene: 9. The CDR3 runs 17 residues. The CDR3 DNA is TGTGCCAGCAGCTTGTTTCGGCTAGCGGGAGGGAGGGAGACCCAGTACTTC. Its translation: CASSLFRLAGGRETQYF.

The V and J genes are TRBV7-9 and TRBJ2-7; D perhaps matches TRBD1 (6 bases). CDR1 and CDR2 (germline): SEHNR, FQNEAQ (reference sequence). CDR3 length equals 15 residues. Trimming removed 2 bases at V and 4 bases at J, with 15 bases between. The CDR3: CASSLWQGNSYEQYF. The CDR3 nucleotides read TGTGCCAGCAGCTTATGGCAGGGGAATTCGTACGAGCAGTACTTC.

The chain joins TRBV6-1 to TRBJ2-3, with a tentative D call TRBD2 (6 bases). Trimming shortened V by 1 base and J by 3 bases, and 11 bases separated the two germline ends. The CDR3 covers 15 residues. Germline-derived CDR1 and CDR2 are MNHNS and SASEGT. CDR3 DNA: TGTGCCAGCAGTGAAGGGAGGGGTAGTACAGATACGCAGTATTTT. It is translated as CASSEGRGSTDTQYF.

The chain links TRBV5-6 to TRBJ2-7, with D perhaps matching TRBD1 (6 bases). V lost 0 bases, J lost 5 bases, and 15 bases lay in between. Germline CDR1 SGHDT, CDR2 YYEEEE. The CDR3 runs 15 residues. DNA of the CDR3: TGTGCCAGCAGCTTGGTGACAGGAGTACCGCACGAGCAGTACTTC. As protein: CASSLVTGVPHEQYF.

The sample holds one count of this clone. This chain uses TRBV4-1 with TRBJ2-1; D is undetermined. Germline values: CDR1 MGHRA, CDR2 YSYEKL. V lost 4 bases and J lost 0, with 10 bases in between. The CDR3 is 15 residues long. The CDR3 loop reads CASSRDPSSYNEQFF. The CDR3 nucleotides are TGCGCCAGCAGCCGTGATCCGAGCTCCTACAATGAGCAGTTCTTC.

The J gene is TRBJ2-5, the V gene TRBV28; perhaps TRBD1 as D (6 bases). The J call may be incorrect, as the DNA end agrees better with TRBJ2-7. The CDR3 is 14 amino acids. In germline, CDR1 is MDHEN, CDR2 SYDVKM. CDR3 nucleotide sequence: TGTGCCAGCAGCCCTCGGACAGCATCCTACGAGCAGTACTTC. It encodes CASSPRTASYEQYF.

The gene calls are TRBV6-1 and TRBJ1-2, with 8 positions matching TRBD1. There are 14 residues in the CDR3. Germline V gene lookup returns CDR1 MNHNS and CDR2 SASEGT. Trimming took 6 bases from V and 4 from J; bases not matched to a gene: 7. The CDR3 region is CASRSGQATYGYTF. The CDR3 DNA is TGTGCCAGCAGGTCGGGACAGGCTACCTATGGCTACACCTTC.

The chain has TRBV10-2 and TRBJ1-2, with D uncertain. Germline V gives CDR1 WSHSY, CDR2 SAAADI. The CDR3 is 15 residues long. V lost 7 bases and J lost 0, with 15 bases in between. The CDR3 coding sequence is TGCGCCAGCAATCCTACGGGGAGAGCTAACTATGGCTACACCTTC. Protein sequence: CASNPTGRANYGYTF.

The V call is TRBV6-5, the J call TRBJ1-2; D is undetermined. The V gene's germline CDR1 is MNHEY and CDR2 SVGAGI. The CDR3 loop spans 15 amino acids. Trimming shortened V by 5 bases and J by 5 bases, and 18 bases separated the two germline ends. The chain's CDR3 is CASSNFAGGGYGYTF. The CDR3 bases are TGTGCCAGCAGTAATTTCGCGGGTGGTGGGTATGGCTACACCTTC.

The rearrangement uses TRBV10-3 and TRBJ1-1; D uncertain. V was cut by 2 bases and J by 5 bases, with 15 bases left in between. Per germline, CDR1 ENHRY and CDR2 SYGVKD. CDR3 length: 15 residues. CDR3 in DNA: TGTGCCATCAGTGAGCCGGCGGCGTTGTGGACTGAAGCTTTCTTT. It translates to CAISEPAALWTEAFF.

V is TRBV6-1 and J is TRBJ1-5, with D perhaps matching TRBD1 (6 bases). Germline loops: CDR1 MNHNS, CDR2 SASEGT. Trimming shortened V by 2 bases and J by 3 bases, and 11 bases separated the two germline ends. The CDR3 extends over 15 amino acids. The CDR3 loop is CASSERGGANQPQHF. In DNA, the CDR3 is TGTGCCAGCAGTGAACGGGGGGGGGCCAATCAGCCCCAGCATTTT.

The chain combines TRBV6-1 with TRBJ2-7; D gene ambiguous. V was clipped by 2 bases and J by 3 bases, with 8 bases between them. CDR1 is MNHNS and CDR2 is SASEGT in the germline V gene. The CDR3 has 13 amino acids. For the CDR3, the DNA is TGTGCCAGCAGTGAACCAGCAGGCTACGAGCAGTACTTC. Its translation: CASSEPAGYEQYF.